The clone carrying this T cell receptor beta chain was counted between two and nine times. Its target is not known. The data stem from a study of T cell responses to AZD1222 COVID-19 vaccine. Study-wide findings and caveats: The breadth and depth of Spike-specific TCRs increased once two AZD1222 doses had been given.

Some clones are missing from TCRdb's copy, which holds only in-frame ones; the method was immunoSEQ multiplex PCR. This sample has 100,000 to 150,000 clones, with 85% to 90% found just once. V lost 4 bases and J 6 bases, leaving 10 bases between the germline ends. Germline values: CDR1 SGHDN, CDR2 FVKESK. This CDR3 region has 14 residues. The rearrangement joins TRBV14 to TRBJ1-6; TRBD1 might be the D (5 bases). The clonotype was recovered from an adult in good health. Sequenced here: peripheral blood, sampled on day 0 of AZD1222 vaccination. The CDR3 DNA sequence: TGTGCCAGCAGCCCGGGACTCGTTAATTCACCCCTCCACTTT. Translating it yields CASSPGLVNSPLHF.